This TCR beta chain originates from a study of response to subunit inactivated influenza vaccine. Germline V CDR1 and CDR2: MNHNS, SASEGT. The CDR3 sequence is 18 residues long. The ends were cut back, 6 bases at V and 7 bases at J, with 25 bases in the middle. Via MiXCR, TCRdb re-called the RT-PCR reads, giving one row per CDR3 protein. The profile shows about 300,000 distinct CDR3 sequences, around 22% of them singletons. Study conclusions and caveats: Each seasonal influenza vaccination, the authors suggested, recruits few new T cells.

This clonotype was detected a few times. Its target is unknown. The sequenced sample was PBMCs from blood, obtained about 20 months after vaccination. The clonotype originates from a man between 50 and 75 years old who received an inactivated influenza vaccine. The V and J genes are TRBV6-1 and TRBJ1-6; possibly TRBD1 for D (6 bases). CDR3 region: CASRSHPTGRMTNSPLHF. Here the CDR3 DNA reads TGTGCCAGCAGGTCCCACCCGACAGGACGGATGACAAATTCACCCCTCCACTTT.